The clone carrying this TCR beta chain appeared a single time. Its specificity is not known. TCRdb re-analysed the 5' RACE reads in MiXCR, keeping a single row per CDR3 protein. This table holds about 200,000 distinct CDR3 sequences, around 17% found once. CDR1 and CDR2 (germline): LGHDT, YNNKEL (reference sequence). Trimming removed 4 bases from V and 3 bases from J; junction bases left unmatched: 6. This CDR3 spans 15 amino acids. This sample is drawn from a study of T-cell memory formation after mild COVID-19. Whole-study findings and limits: In pre-infection memory, a portion of responding clones appeared, which suggested that cross-reactive memory joined.

The chain uses TRBV3-1 and TRBJ2-7, with 10 positions matching TRBD1. Specimen: PBMCs or a T cell subset sorted from them (not recorded which). This receptor was taken from an adult woman who had mild COVID-19 (a few samples of this study predate the infection). Cell type and time point are not known. CDR3: CASSLSRTGGYEQYF. CDR3 nucleotide sequence: TGTGCCAGCAGCCTCTCCCGGACAGGGGGCTACGAGCAGTACTTC.